A selection of T cell receptor beta chains follows, all from one sample in a study of blood T cell repertoires in COVID-19. Using immunoSEQ multiplex PCR, the repertoire was profiled, and TCRdb retains in-frame clones only, with some absent. This sample carries about 110,000 clones, around 80% of them seen once, and the ten largest clones take roughly 6%. The sample was peripheral blood. Every receptor here comes from a man older than 75 with COVID-19, enrolled during active disease. Each CDR3 is given with its conserved first and last residue. D genes are given only for firm matches. Size tells how often a clone was seen (once, few, many) or the class of an expanded clone, and some rows leave it out.

V	D	J	size	CDR3	DNA
TRBV2	NA	TRBJ1-2	NA	CASSEQGNYGYTF	TGTGCCAGCAGTGAGCAGGGGAACTATGGCTACACCTTC
TRBV5-1	NA	TRBJ2-3	NA	CASSFRQTPDTQYF	TGCGCCAGCAGCTTTAGACAGACTCCAGATACGCAGTATTTT
TRBV10-3	NA	TRBJ1-2	NA	CAIRQGDYGYTF	TGTGCCATCAGACAGGGCGACTATGGCTACACCTTC
TRBV2	TRBD1	TRBJ1-1	NA	CASTISRTGNTEAFF	TGTGCCAGCACCATCTCCCGGACAGGGAACACTGAAGCTTTCTTT
TRBV3-1/TRBV3-2	TRBD2	TRBJ2-5	once	CASSVTSGTGETQYF	TGTGCCAGCAGCGTAACTAGCGGGACGGGGGAGACCCAGTACTTC
TRBV25-1	TRBD1	TRBJ1-2	NA	CASRDTGTGDGYTF	TGTGCCAGCAGGGACACCGGGACAGGGGACGGCTACACCTTC
TRBV7-9	NA	TRBJ2-1	NA	CASSKGALSYNEQFF	TGTGCCAGCAGCAAAGGGGCCCTCTCCTACAATGAGCAGTTCTTC
TRBV7-3	TRBD2	TRBJ2-2	NA	CASSLSLPGGIGELFF	TGTGCCAGCAGCTTAAGTCTACCGGGAGGGATCGGGGAGCTGTTTTTT
TRBV19	TRBD1	TRBJ2-3	NA	CASSFPGQGTDTQYF	TGTGCCAGTAGTTTTCCGGGACAGGGCACAGATACGCAGTATTTT
TRBV24-1	TRBD2	TRBJ2-7	once	CATSDPGTSGSEQYF	TGTGCCACCAGTGATCCCGGGACTAGCGGGAGCGAGCAGTACTTC
TRBV7-6	NA	TRBJ2-1	NA	CASSLGGTETYNEQFF	TGTGCCAGCAGCTTAGGCGGGACAGAGACCTACAATGAGCAGTTCTTC
TRBV11-3	TRBD2	TRBJ2-7	few	CASSLTSGSYEQYF	TGTGCCAGCAGCCTCACTAGCGGTTCCTACGAGCAGTACTTC
TRBV7-2	NA	TRBJ2-3	NA	CASSPQSGGFTDTQYF	TGTGCCAGCAGCCCTCAGTCAGGAGGATTCACAGATACGCAGTATTTT
TRBV7-9	NA	TRBJ2-6	NA	CASSVMRGSGANVLTF	TGTGCCAGCAGCGTAATGCGGGGCTCTGGGGCCAACGTCCTGACTTTC
TRBV15	TRBD1	TRBJ2-1	NA	CATSVDNRGSEQFF	TGTGCCACCAGCGTAGACAACAGGGGTAGTGAGCAGTTCTTC
TRBV11-3	TRBD1	TRBJ2-7	NA	CASSLETGYEQYF	TGTGCCAGCAGCTTAGAGACAGGGTACGAGCAGTACTTC
TRBV2	TRBD2	TRBJ2-3	medium-sized	CASSASGSSTDTQYF	TGTGCCAGCAGTGCTAGCGGGAGTAGCACAGATACGCAGTATTTT
TRBV7-8	TRBD2	TRBJ2-7	NA	CASSSLGTSGTYEQYF	TGTGCCAGCAGCTCCCTCGGGACTAGCGGGACCTACGAGCAGTACTTC
TRBV7-2	TRBD1	TRBJ1-5	NA	CASSLNIWDREDGNQPQHF	TGTGCCAGCAGCTTAAACATATGGGACAGGGAAGATGGCAATCAGCCCCAGCATTTT
TRBV27	TRBD1	TRBJ2-1	once	CASSWDSYNEQFF	TGTGCCAGCAGCTGGGACAGCTACAATGAGCAGTTCTTC
TRBV5-1	NA	TRBJ1-1	NA	CASSLEAGGAFF	TGCGCCAGCAGCTTGGAAGCCGGGGGAGCTTTCTTT
TRBV30	TRBD2	TRBJ2-7	NA	CAWRRGRAYEQYF	TGTGCCTGGAGGCGCGGGAGGGCCTACGAGCAGTACTTC
TRBV5-1	TRBD2	TRBJ2-3	NA	CASIAGGLGTDTQYF	TGCGCCAGCATCGCGGGAGGCCTGGGGACAGATACGCAGTATTTT
TRBV10-3	TRBD2	TRBJ2-7	many	CAITRAGAYEQYF	TGTGCCATCACCAGAGCGGGAGCCTACGAGCAGTACTTC
TRBV10-1	NA	TRBJ2-7	NA	CASSRNRVRSYEQYF	TGCGCCAGCAGTAGAAACAGGGTGAGGTCCTACGAGCAGTACTTC
TRBV12-2	NA	TRBJ2-2	NA	CASRLGRVANTGELFF	TGTGCAAGTCGCTTAGGACGGGTAGCGAACACCGGGGAGCTGTTTTTT
TRBV7-2	NA	TRBJ2-3	NA	CASSGLLDTQYF	TGTGCCAGCAGCGGACTTTTAGATACGCAGTATTTT
TRBV18	TRBD1	TRBJ2-5	NA	CASSPGTGVETQYF	TGTGCCAGCTCACCAGGGACAGGGGTAGAGACCCAGTACTTC
TRBV29-1	NA	TRBJ1-1	NA	CSVRHEGNTEAFF	TGCAGCGTCCGACACGAGGGGAACACTGAAGCTTTCTTT
TRBV5-1	NA	TRBJ2-7	NA	CASSLAPAGSYEQYF	TGCGCCAGCAGCTTGGCCCCAGCGGGTTCCTACGAGCAGTACTTC
TRBV4-3	TRBD1	TRBJ2-7	NA	CASSYRDRGGEQYF	TGCGCCAGCTCCTACCGGGACAGGGGTGGCGAGCAGTACTTC
TRBV5-1	NA	TRBJ2-1	NA	CASSVNSYNEQFF	TGCGCCAGCAGTGTAAACTCCTACAATGAGCAGTTCTTC
TRBV19	NA	TRBJ2-4	NA	CATSPAGLGPPYGNIQYF	TGTGCCACCTCCCCGGCGGGACTCGGACCGCCTTATGGAAACATTCAGTACTTC
TRBV28	TRBD1	TRBJ1-2	NA	CASSLGDRLPNYGYTF	TGTGCCAGCAGTTTAGGGGACAGGTTACCTAACTATGGCTACACCTTC
TRBV12-3/TRBV12-4	NA	TRBJ1-2	NA	CASSLTGDGGYTF	TGTGCCAGCAGTCTGACAGGCGACGGGGGCTACACCTTC
TRBV28	NA	TRBJ2-7	NA	CASSLGTPSEQYF	TGTGCCAGCAGCCTCGGGACTCCCTCAGAGCAGTACTTC
TRBV7-2	TRBD2	TRBJ2-1	NA	CASTPGLAVEQFF	TGTGCCAGCACCCCGGGACTAGCGGTTGAGCAGTTCTTC
TRBV6-6	NA	TRBJ2-7	NA	CASREQMYEQYF	TGTGCCAGCAGGGAACAGATGTACGAGCAGTACTTC
TRBV5-4	NA	TRBJ1-6	NA	CASSSAGTAYNSPLHF	TGTGCCAGCAGCTCTGCGGGTACGGCCTATAATTCACCCCTCCACTTT
TRBV7-6	NA	TRBJ1-3	NA	CASSLTGLRNTIYF	TGTGCCAGCAGCTTAACGGGACTTCGAAACACCATATATTTT
TRBV28	NA	TRBJ2-7	few	CASSITLAYEQYF	TGTGCCAGCAGTATTACGCTGGCTTACGAGCAGTACTTC